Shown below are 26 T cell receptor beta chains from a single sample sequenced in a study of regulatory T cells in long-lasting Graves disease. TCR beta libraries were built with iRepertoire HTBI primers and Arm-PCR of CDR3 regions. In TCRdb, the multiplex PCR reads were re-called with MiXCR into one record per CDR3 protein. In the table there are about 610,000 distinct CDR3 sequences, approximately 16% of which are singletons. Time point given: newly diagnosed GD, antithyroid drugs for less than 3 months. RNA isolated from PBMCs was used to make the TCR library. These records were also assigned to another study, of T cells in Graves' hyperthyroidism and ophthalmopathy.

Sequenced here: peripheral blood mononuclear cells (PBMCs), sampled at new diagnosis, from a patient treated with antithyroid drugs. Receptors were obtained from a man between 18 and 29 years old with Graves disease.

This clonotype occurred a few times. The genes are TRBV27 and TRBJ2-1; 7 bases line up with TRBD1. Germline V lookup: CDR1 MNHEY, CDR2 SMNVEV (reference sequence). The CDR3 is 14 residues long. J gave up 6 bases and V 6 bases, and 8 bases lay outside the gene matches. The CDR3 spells CASRPWDRGNEQFF. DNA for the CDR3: TGTGCCAGCAGACCATGGGACAGAGGCAATGAGCAGTTCTTC.

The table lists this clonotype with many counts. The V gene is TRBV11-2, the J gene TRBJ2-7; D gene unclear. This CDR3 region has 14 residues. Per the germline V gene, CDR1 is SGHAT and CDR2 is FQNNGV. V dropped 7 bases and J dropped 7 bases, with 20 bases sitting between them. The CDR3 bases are TGTGCCAGCACCTTCTGGACCAGCAGTAGTGAGCAGTACTTC. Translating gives CASTFWTSSSEQYF.

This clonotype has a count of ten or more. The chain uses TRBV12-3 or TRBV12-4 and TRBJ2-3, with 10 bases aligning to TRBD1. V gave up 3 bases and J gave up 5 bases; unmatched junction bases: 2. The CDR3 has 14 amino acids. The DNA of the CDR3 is TGTGCCAGCAGTTTCGGGACAGGGGAAGATACGCAGTATTTT. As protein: CASSFGTGEDTQYF.

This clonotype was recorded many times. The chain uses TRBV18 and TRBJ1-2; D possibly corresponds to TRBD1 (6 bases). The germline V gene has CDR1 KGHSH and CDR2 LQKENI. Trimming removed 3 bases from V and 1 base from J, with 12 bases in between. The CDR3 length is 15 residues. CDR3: CASSPGTQNNYGYTF. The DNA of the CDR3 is TGTGCCAGCTCACCCGGGACACAGAATAACTATGGCTACACCTTC.

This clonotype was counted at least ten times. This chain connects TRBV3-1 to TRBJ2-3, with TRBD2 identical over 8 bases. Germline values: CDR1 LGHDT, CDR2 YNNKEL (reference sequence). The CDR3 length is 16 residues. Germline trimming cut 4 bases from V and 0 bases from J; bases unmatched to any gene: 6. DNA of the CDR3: TGTGCCAGCAGCCTGAGCGGGAGCGCAAGCACAGATACGCAGTATTTT. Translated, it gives CASSLSGSASTDTQYF.

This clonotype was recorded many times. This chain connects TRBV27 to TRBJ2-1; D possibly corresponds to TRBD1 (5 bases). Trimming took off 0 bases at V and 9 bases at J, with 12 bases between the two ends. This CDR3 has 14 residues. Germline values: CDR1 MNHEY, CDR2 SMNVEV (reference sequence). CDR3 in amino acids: CASSLSGALGEQFF. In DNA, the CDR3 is TGTGCCAGCAGTTTATCAGGGGCCTTAGGTGAGCAGTTCTTC.

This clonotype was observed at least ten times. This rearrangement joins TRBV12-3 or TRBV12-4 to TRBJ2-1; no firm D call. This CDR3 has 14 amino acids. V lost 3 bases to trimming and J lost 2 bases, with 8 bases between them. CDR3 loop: CASSFSNTYNEQFF. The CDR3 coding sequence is TGTGCCAGCAGTTTCTCCAACACCTACAATGAGCAGTTCTTC.

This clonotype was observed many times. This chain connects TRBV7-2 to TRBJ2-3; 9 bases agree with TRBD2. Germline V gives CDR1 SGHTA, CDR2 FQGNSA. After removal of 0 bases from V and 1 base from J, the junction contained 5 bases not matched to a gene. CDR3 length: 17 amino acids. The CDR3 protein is CASSLASRLAGTDTQYF. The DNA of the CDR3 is TGTGCCAGCAGCTTAGCCTCAAGACTAGCGGGCACAGATACGCAGTATTTT.

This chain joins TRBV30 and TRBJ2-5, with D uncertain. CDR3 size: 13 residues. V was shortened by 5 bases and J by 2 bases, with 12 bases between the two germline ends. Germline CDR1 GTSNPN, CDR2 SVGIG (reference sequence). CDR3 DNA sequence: TGTGCCTGGGAGACTGGATTGCAAGAGACCCAGTACTTC. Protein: CAWETGLQETQYF.

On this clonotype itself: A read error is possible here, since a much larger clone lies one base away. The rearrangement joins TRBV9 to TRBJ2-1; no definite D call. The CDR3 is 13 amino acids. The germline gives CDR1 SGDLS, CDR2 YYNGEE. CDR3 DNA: TGTGCCAGCAGCGTATCGTTTAACAATGAGCAGTCCTTC. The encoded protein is CASSVSFNNEQSF. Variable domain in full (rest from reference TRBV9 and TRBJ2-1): DSGVTQTPKHLITATGQRVTLRCSPRSGDLSVYWYQQSLDQGLQFLIQYYNGEERAKGNILERFSAQQFPDLHSELNLSSLELGDSALYFCASSVSFNNEQSFGPGTRLTVL.

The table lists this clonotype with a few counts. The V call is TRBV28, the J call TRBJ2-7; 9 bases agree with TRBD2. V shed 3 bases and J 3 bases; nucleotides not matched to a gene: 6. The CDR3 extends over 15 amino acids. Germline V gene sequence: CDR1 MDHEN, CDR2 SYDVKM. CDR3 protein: CASSLPGLAVYEQYF. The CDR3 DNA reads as TGTGCCAGCAGTTTGCCGGGACTAGCAGTCTACGAGCAGTACTTC.

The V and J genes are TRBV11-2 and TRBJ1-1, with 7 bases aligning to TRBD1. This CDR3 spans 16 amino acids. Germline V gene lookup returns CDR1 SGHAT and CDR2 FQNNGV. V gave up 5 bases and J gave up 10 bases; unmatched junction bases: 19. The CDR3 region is CASSQDMWSTGVGAFF. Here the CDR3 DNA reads TGTGCCAGCAGCCAAGATATGTGGTCCACAGGGGTGGGAGCTTTCTTT.

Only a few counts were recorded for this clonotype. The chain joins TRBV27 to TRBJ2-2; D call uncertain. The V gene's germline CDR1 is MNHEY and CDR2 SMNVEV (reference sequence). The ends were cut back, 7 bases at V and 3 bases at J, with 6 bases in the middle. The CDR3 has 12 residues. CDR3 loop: CASKVYTGELFF. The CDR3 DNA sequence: TGTGCCAGCAAAGTATACACCGGGGAGCTGTTTTTT.

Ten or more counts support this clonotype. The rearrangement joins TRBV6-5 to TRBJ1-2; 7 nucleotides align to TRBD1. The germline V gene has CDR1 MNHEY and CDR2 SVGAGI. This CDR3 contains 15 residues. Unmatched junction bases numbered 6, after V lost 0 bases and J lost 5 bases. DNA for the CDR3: TGTGCCAGCAGTTACTCAGGGGGCCCTACTTATGGCTACACCTTC. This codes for CASSYSGGPTYGYTF.

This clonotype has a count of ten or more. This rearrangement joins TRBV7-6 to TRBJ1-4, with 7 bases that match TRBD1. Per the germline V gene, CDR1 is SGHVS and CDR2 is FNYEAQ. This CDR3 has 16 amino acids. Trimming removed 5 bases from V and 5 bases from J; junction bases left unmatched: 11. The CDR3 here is CASSPTGLLDNEKLFF. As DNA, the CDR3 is TGTGCCAGCAGCCCGACAGGGCTCCTCGACAATGAAAAACTGTTTTTT.

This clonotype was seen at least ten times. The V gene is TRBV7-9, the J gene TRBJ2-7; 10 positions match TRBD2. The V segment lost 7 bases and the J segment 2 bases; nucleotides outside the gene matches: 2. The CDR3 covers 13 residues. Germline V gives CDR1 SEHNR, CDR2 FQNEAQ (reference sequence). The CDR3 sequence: CASKGTSAYEQYF. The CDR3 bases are TGTGCCAGCAAAGGGACTAGCGCCTACGAGCAGTACTTC.

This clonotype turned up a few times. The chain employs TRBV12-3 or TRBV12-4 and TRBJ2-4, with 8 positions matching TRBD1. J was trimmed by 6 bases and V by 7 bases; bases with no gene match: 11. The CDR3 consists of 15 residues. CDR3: CASTNGQGWGNIQYF. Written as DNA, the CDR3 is TGTGCCAGCACTAACGGACAGGGCTGGGGAAACATTCAGTACTTC.

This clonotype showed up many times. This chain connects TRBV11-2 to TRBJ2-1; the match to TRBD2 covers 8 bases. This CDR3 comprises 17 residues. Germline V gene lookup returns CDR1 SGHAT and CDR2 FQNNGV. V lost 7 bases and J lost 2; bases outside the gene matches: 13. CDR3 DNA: TGTGCCAGCACCCTAGGGAGCGGGAGAAGCGCCTACAATGAGCAGTTCTTC. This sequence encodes CASTLGSGRSAYNEQFF.

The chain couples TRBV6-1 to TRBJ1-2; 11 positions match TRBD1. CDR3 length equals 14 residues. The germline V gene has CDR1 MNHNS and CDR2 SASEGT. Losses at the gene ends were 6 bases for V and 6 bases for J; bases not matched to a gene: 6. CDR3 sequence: CASRRTGGIDGYTF. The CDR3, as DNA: TGTGCCAGCAGGAGGACAGGGGGCATAGATGGCTACACCTTC.

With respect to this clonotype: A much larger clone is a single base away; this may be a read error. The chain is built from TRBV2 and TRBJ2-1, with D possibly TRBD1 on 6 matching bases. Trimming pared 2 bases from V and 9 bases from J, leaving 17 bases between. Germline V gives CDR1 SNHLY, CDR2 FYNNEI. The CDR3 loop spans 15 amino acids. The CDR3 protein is CASSEMQGSNSEQFF. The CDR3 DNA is TGTGCCAGCAGTGAAATGCAGGGGTCTAACAGTGAGCAGTTCTTC.

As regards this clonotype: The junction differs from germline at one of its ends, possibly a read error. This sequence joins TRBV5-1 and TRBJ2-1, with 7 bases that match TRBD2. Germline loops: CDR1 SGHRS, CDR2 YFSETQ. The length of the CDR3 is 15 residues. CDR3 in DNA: TGCGCCGGCAGCTTCGCTAGCGGCTCCTACAATGAGCAGTTCTTC. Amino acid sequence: CAGSFASGSYNEQFF.

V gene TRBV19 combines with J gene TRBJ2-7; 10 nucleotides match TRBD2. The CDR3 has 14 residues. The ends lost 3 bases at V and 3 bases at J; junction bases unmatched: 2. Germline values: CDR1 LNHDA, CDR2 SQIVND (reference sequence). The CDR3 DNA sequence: TGTGCCAGTAGTATGTCTAGCGGGAGCTACGAGCAGTACTTC. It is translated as CASSMSSGSYEQYF.

DNA for the CDR3: TGTGCCAGCAGCATTAGCGGGAAGCAGTTCTTC. The encoded protein is CASSISGKQFF. The chain couples TRBV12-3 or TRBV12-4 to TRBJ2-1; 8 nucleotides agree with TRBD2. Trimming cost V 6 bases and J 11 bases; bases outside gene matches: 3. The CDR3 runs to 11 residues.

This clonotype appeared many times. In DNA form, the CDR3 reads TGTGCCAGCAGTGAATTAACGGGACAGGCTAACTATGGCTACACCTTC. Its protein product is CASSELTGQANYGYTF. The V gene is TRBV6-1, the J gene TRBJ1-2, with 8 bases that match TRBD1. The J segment lost 0 bases and the V segment lost 2 bases, leaving 5 bases of the junction unmatched. Germline V CDR1 and CDR2: MNHNS, SASEGT. The CDR3 contains 16 residues.

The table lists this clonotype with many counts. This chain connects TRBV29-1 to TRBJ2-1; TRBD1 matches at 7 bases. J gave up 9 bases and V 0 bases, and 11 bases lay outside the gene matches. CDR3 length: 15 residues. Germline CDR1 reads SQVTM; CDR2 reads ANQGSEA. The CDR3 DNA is TGCAGCGTTGAAGACCAACAGGGGCTTTGGGGTGAGCAGTTCTTC. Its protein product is CSVEDQQGLWGEQFF.

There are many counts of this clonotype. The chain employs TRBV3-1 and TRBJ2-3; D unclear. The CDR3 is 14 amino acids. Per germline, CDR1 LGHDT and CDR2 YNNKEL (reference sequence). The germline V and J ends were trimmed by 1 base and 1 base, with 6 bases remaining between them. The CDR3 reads CASSQGLRTDTQYF. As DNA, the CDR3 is TGTGCCAGCAGCCAAGGCCTCCGCACAGATACGCAGTATTTT.